The 19 T cell receptor beta chains in this list originate from one sample, sequenced in a study of T cells in Graves' hyperthyroidism and ophthalmopathy. Amplification targeted TCR beta CDR3 regions from RNA transcripts. Carried out on the TCR CDR3, a first-round RT-PCR used the HTBI primer set. TCRdb itself ran the multiplex PCR reads through MiXCR, one entry per CDR3 protein. Seen here are 500,000 to 650,000 distinct CDR3 sequences, approximately 17% observed once, and the top ten hold approximately 15%. The sample consisted of blood. The source is a woman younger than 35 with Graves' ophthalmopathy.

This chain joins TRBV25-1 and TRBJ2-1, with a weak D call TRBD1 (6 bases). V dropped 4 bases and J dropped 6 bases, with 16 bases sitting between them. Germline-derived CDR1 and CDR2 are MGHDK and SYGVNS. This CDR3 has 15 amino acids. Here the CDR3 reads CASSVWQGSLNEQFF. The CDR3 bases are TGTGCCAGCAGTGTGTGGCAGGGGAGTCTCAATGAGCAGTTCTTC.

This clonotype occurred many times. CDR3 in amino acids: CASSRTGGGYTF. CDR3 DNA: TGTGCCAGCAGTAGGACAGGGGGTGGCTACACCTTC. V gene TRBV12-3 or TRBV12-4 combines with J gene TRBJ1-2; 10 bases map to TRBD1. The CDR3 contains 12 residues. After removal of 5 bases from V and 7 bases from J, the junction contained 1 base not matched to a gene.

This clonotype showed up just a few times. This chain connects TRBV19 to TRBJ1-1; 8 positions match TRBD1. The V segment lost 5 bases and the J segment 3 bases; nucleotides outside the gene matches: 8. The CDR3 spans 15 residues. Germline V CDR1 and CDR2: LNHDA, SQIVND (reference sequence). Written as DNA, the CDR3 is TGTGCCAGTAGTGCGACGACAGGGGTTCACACTGAAGCTTTCTTT. It translates to CASSATTGVHTEAFF.

The table lists this clonotype with many counts. The chain is built from TRBV28 and TRBJ1-1; D gene unclear. Germline CDR1 reads MDHEN; CDR2 reads SYDVKM. Trimming removed 2 bases from V and 3 bases from J, with 16 bases in between. The CDR3 is 16 residues long. The CDR3 reads CASSLEGLLGHTEAFF. For the CDR3, the DNA is TGTGCCAGCAGTTTAGAAGGGCTTCTCGGCCACACTGAAGCTTTCTTT.

The rearrangement links TRBV19 to TRBJ1-1; D remains ambiguous. The CDR3 totals 11 residues. Germline CDR1 and CDR2: LNHDA and SQIVND (reference sequence). Trimming removed 8 bases at V and 1 base at J, with 5 bases between. The CDR3 region is CASWRNTEAFF. DNA for the CDR3: TGTGCCAGTTGGCGGAACACTGAAGCTTTCTTT.

The V gene is TRBV30, the J gene TRBJ1-2; 7 nucleotides match TRBD1. The CDR3 has 12 residues. Germline CDR1 reads GTSNPN; CDR2 reads SVGIG (reference sequence). CDR3 bases: TGTGCTGGTCCCCGGGACAGCTATGGCTACACCTTC. Amino acids: CAGPRDSYGYTF.

Regarding this clonotype: Because the CDR3's place on the DNA is in doubt, the DNA is left out and the CDR3 is given as listed by TCRdb. This chain uses TRBV2 with TRBJ1-2; TRBD1, as called in the table, went unchecked against the DNA. Germline lookup yields CDR1 SNHLY and CDR2 FYNNEI. The CDR3 spans 16 residues, counting both ends. The CDR3 here is CASILVDGTGGYGYTF.

At least ten counts were recorded for this clonotype. The chain is built from TRBV2 and TRBJ1-1; no definite D call. Germline-derived CDR1 and CDR2 are SNHLY and FYNNEI. Trimming cost V 3 bases and J 0 bases, with 8 bases left between them. The CDR3 runs 14 residues. The CDR3 DNA reads as TGTGCCAGCAGTGAGGGAGCGGTGAACACTGAAGCTTTCTTT. As protein: CASSEGAVNTEAFF.

Concerning this clonotype itself: A much larger clone sits a single nucleotide away, making a read error possible. The chain employs TRBV11-3 and TRBJ1-1; D possibly corresponds to TRBD1 (5 bases). Germline loops: CDR1 SGHNT, CDR2 YENEEA. The CDR3 extends over 15 amino acids. This chain's CDR3 is CAGSSSRGVGTEAFF. The CDR3 coding sequence is TGTGCCGGCAGCTCGAGTCGGGGCGTGGGCACTGAAGCTTTCTTT.

This clonotype was picked up many times. V gene TRBV6-4 combines with J gene TRBJ2-1; the match to TRBD2 covers 12 bases. Germline values: CDR1 MRHNA, CDR2 SNTAGT. V shed 0 bases, J shed 6 bases, and the junction held 0 bases outside the gene matches. The CDR3 is 15 residues long. The CDR3: CASSDSTSGSNEQFF. The DNA of the CDR3 is TGTGCCAGCAGTGACTCGACTAGCGGGAGCAATGAGCAGTTCTTC.

As concerns this clonotype: The CDR3 does not end in the conserved phenylalanine or tryptophan, so this is likely a read error. V is TRBV7-2 and J is TRBJ1-1; 9 positions match TRBD1. CDR3 length: 14 amino acids. Trimming at V came to 5 bases and at J to 11 bases, leaving 12 bases not matched to a gene. Germline CDR1 is SGHTA and CDR2 is FQGNSA. The CDR3 region is CASSARDRVVWAFL. The CDR3 DNA is TGTGCCAGCAGCGCACGGGACAGGGTGGTATGGGCTTTCCTT.

At least ten counts were recorded for this clonotype. This sequence joins TRBV28 and TRBJ2-7, with D perhaps matching TRBD1 or TRBD2 (5 bases each). The CDR3 spans 16 residues. Deletions cut 3 bases from V and 4 bases from J, with 19 bases between. CDR1 and CDR2 (germline): MDHEN, SYDVKM. In DNA, the CDR3 is TGTGCCAGCAGTTTGGCCAGTTTAGGGACCCGATACGAGCAGTACTTC. Protein sequence: CASSLASLGTRYEQYF.

This chain joins TRBV7-3 and TRBJ2-2; no definite D call. In germline, CDR1 is SGHTA, CDR2 FQGTGA. V was pared by 4 bases and J by 7 bases, with 13 bases between. The CDR3 runs 14 residues. CDR3 residues: CASSSSGSVGELFF. In nucleotides, the CDR3 is TGTGCCAGCAGCTCCTCCGGGTCGGTCGGGGAGCTGTTTTTT.

This clonotype was seen many times. The chain combines TRBV5-8 with TRBJ2-7, with 7 bases that match TRBD1. Germline CDR1 SGHTS, CDR2 YDEGEE. V lost 3 bases and J lost 12; bases outside the gene matches: 6. The CDR3 consists of 11 residues. CDR3 coding DNA: TGTGCCAGCAGCTGGACGGACAGGCCGTACTTC. Amino acid sequence: CASSWTDRPYF.

The CDR3 DNA is TGTGCCACCAGCAGAGATCTCAGGGGGGCCTACGAGCAGTACTTC. Encoded protein: CATSRDLRGAYEQYF. The gene calls are TRBV15 and TRBJ2-7; TRBD1 might be the D (7 bases). Per germline, CDR1 LNHNV and CDR2 YYDKDF (reference sequence). The CDR3 consists of 15 residues. With 0 bases removed from V and 2 bases from J, the gap between germline ends came to 11 bases.

This clonotype came up a few times. This chain links TRBV20-1 with TRBJ1-2; the D gene is possibly TRBD1 (5 bases). Trimming removed 7 bases at V and 2 bases at J, with 14 bases between. The CDR3 runs 13 residues. The germline CDR1 and CDR2 sequences are DFQATT and SNEGSKA (reference sequence). DNA of the CDR3: TGCAGTGTAGTCCTGGGACGGAACTATGGCTACACCTTC. As protein: CSVVLGRNYGYTF.

Ten or more counts support this clonotype. The CDR3 protein is CASRARSSGGTQYF. The CDR3 nucleotides read TGTGCCAGCAGGGCCAGGTCGAGCGGTGGGACCCAGTACTTC. The chain has TRBV6-2 or TRBV6-3 and TRBJ2-5, with a tentative D call TRBD2 (5 bases). The germline CDR1 and CDR2 sequences are MNHEY and SVGEGT. The CDR3 is 14 residues long. The V end lost 6 bases, the J end lost 7 bases, and 18 bases lay between the germline ends.

This clonotype occurred a few times. The rearrangement uses TRBV9 and TRBJ2-3; maybe TRBD2 (5 bases). The CDR3 has 13 residues. Trimming removed 1 base at V and 4 bases at J, with 7 bases between. Germline V gene lookup returns CDR1 SGDLS and CDR2 YYNGEE. CDR3 amino acids: CASSVTRADTQYF. CDR3 bases: TGTGCCAGCAGCGTAACGCGGGCAGATACGCAGTATTTT. Variable domain in full (rest from reference TRBV9 and TRBJ2-3): DSGVTQTPKHLITATGQRVTLRCSPRSGDLSVYWYQQSLDQGLQFLIQYYNGEERAKGNILERFSAQQFPDLHSELNLSSLELGDSALYFCASSVTRADTQYFGPGTRLTVL.

This clonotype occurred a few times. The chain joins TRBV27 to TRBJ2-7; D is tentatively TRBD1 or TRBD2 (7 bases each). CDR3 length: 15 residues. Trimming left V 5 bases short and J 2 bases short, with 16 bases between. Germline lookup yields CDR1 MNHEY and CDR2 SMNVEV (reference sequence). The CDR3 loop reads CASSATGEGAYEQYF. CDR3 sequence (DNA): TGTGCCAGCAGTGCCACAGGGGAGGGTGCCTACGAGCAGTACTTC.